This T cell receptor beta chain was recorded in a study of CD8 T cells in Susac syndrome. V was trimmed by 6 bases and J by 5 bases, leaving 19 bases between them. CDR3 length: 15 amino acids. The V gene's germline CDR1 is MNHNS and CDR2 SASEGT. RNA in amounts of roughly 0.5 to 1 ug was reverse transcribed with random hexamers. Using its own MiXCR run on the immunoSEQ multiplex PCR reads, TCRdb lists one record per CDR3 protein. The table includes 150,000 to 200,000 distinct CDR3 sequences, roughly 95% detected once. Peripheral blood CD8+ and CD4+ T cells were profiled by TCR beta sequencing. Each multiple sclerosis control was a treatment-naive patient with relapsing-remitting disease that was either stable or active. While CD8+ and CD4+ T cells were isolated negatively, TEMRA cells were enriched by FACS.

The TCR sequence derives from a human donor with multiple sclerosis. Sample: CD4+ T cells from PBMCs. The chain recombines TRBV6-1 with TRBJ2-5, with a possible D match to TRBD2 (6 bases). CDR3: CASRLLAAFVETQYF. DNA for the CDR3: TGTGCCAGCAGACTATTAGCGGCCTTCGTGGAGACCCAGTACTTC.